These 18 T cell receptor beta chains originate from one sample sequenced in a study of shared clonotypes between healthy human individuals (dated by TCRdb to the early 2020s). For the CD8 naive samples, CD45RO-negative cells were positively selected for CCR7, yielding a CD45RA+CCR7+ population from which TemRA cells were excluded. The library was generated by the immunoSEQ multiplex PCR assay. Sourced from immuneACCESS, this table was stored by TCRdb with only in-frame sequences that have V and J called. A share of the clones is absent; for the studies checked, an unresolved V gene accounts for under half, and the remainder has no known explanation. The sample includes hundreds of thousands of clones, with 85% to 95% observed a single time. The ten top clones hold about 0.11% of the sample. The sequencing input was naive CD8+ T cells sorted from blood. The cell subset or site label of this sample denotes: CD45RA+CCR7+. The receptor set was obtained from a woman younger than 45 in good health.

This chain joins TRBV5-6 and TRBJ2-7, with D perhaps matching TRBD1 (5 bases). The CDR3 is made up of 13 amino acids. Germline loops: CDR1 SGHDT, CDR2 YYEEEE. Trimming removed 5 bases from V and 2 bases from J, with 11 bases in between. The CDR3 bases are TGTGCCAGCAGTTTAGACAGTCCCTACGAGCAGTACTTC. Translating gives CASSLDSPYEQYF.

The chain recombines TRBV27 with TRBJ2-3, with TRBD1 matching 10 bases. J gave up 5 bases and V 3 bases, and 2 bases lay outside the gene matches. There are 14 residues in the CDR3. Per the germline V gene, CDR1 is MNHEY and CDR2 is SMNVEV (reference sequence). In DNA form, the CDR3 reads TGTGCCAGCAGTTTGTGGGACAGGGGAGATACGCAGTATTTT. This sequence encodes CASSLWDRGDTQYF.

The chain combines TRBV7-3 with TRBJ2-7; TRBD2 matches at 9 bases. This CDR3 contains 15 residues. Germline V CDR1 and CDR2: SGHTA, FQGTGA. V was pared by 2 bases and J by 0 bases, with 2 bases of the junction left unmatched. The CDR3 nucleotides read TGTGCCAGCAGCTTAGCGGGAGGGGGCTCCTACGAGCAGTACTTC. Protein product: CASSLAGGGSYEQYF.

V is TRBV5-6 and J is TRBJ1-1; D possibly corresponds to TRBD1 (5 bases). Germline CDR1 and CDR2: SGHDT and YYEEEE. Trimming removed 3 bases from V and 0 bases from J, with 9 bases in between. The CDR3 totals 14 residues. CDR3 region: CASSSDNMNTEAFF. The DNA of the CDR3 is TGTGCCAGCAGCTCGGACAACATGAACACTGAAGCTTTCTTT.

The CDR3 region is CAFTVQFGQPQHF. CDR3 nucleotides: TGTGCCTTCACTGTACAGTTTGGTCAGCCCCAGCATTTT. The rearrangement uses TRBV30 and TRBJ1-5; D is uncertain. Per the germline V gene, CDR1 is GTSNPN and CDR2 is SVGIG (reference sequence). V was pared by 7 bases and J by 6 bases, with 16 bases between. The CDR3 spans 13 residues.

This sequence joins TRBV7-9 and TRBJ1-2; TRBD1 matches at 7 bases. CDR1 SEHNR and CDR2 FQNEAQ come from the germline V gene (reference sequence). The CDR3 consists of 17 residues. J lost 5 bases, V lost 5 bases, and 17 bases had no gene match. In DNA form, the CDR3 reads TGTGCCAGCAGCCCAGAAATCAATATGGGACAGCAATATGGCTACACCTTC. Its protein is CASSPEINMGQQYGYTF.

The chain is built from TRBV15 and TRBJ1-3; D remains ambiguous. There are 17 residues in the CDR3. V lost 1 base and J 0 bases, leaving 13 bases between the germline ends. CDR1 is LNHNV, CDR2 YYDKDF, per germline (reference sequence). The CDR3 here is CATSRGSGDVSGNTIYF. The CDR3 DNA sequence: TGTGCCACCAGCAGAGGGTCAGGCGACGTCTCTGGAAACACCATATATTTT.

The chain employs TRBV11-1 and TRBJ2-7; 10 bases match TRBD2. CDR1 and CDR2 (germline): SGHAT, FQDESV (reference sequence). The CDR3 has 14 residues. J lost 5 bases, V lost 5 bases, and 6 bases had no gene match. CDR3 loop: CASSPSGSSDEQYF. As DNA, the CDR3 is TGTGCCAGCAGCCCTAGCGGGAGTTCAGACGAGCAGTACTTC.

The rearrangement links TRBV5-1 to TRBJ1-1; possibly TRBD1 for D (6 bases). Per the germline V gene, CDR1 is SGHRS and CDR2 is YFSETQ. The CDR3 has 16 amino acids. V dropped 4 bases and J dropped 1 base, with 17 bases sitting between them. The CDR3 DNA sequence: TGCGCCAGCAGCCCCTACCCAGGGGAAGGGAACACTGAAGCTTTCTTT. Protein product: CASSPYPGEGNTEAFF.

V usage is TRBV5-1 and J usage is TRBJ2-1; 10 positions match TRBD2. Germline-derived CDR1 and CDR2 are SGHRS and YFSETQ. Unmatched junction bases numbered 9, after V lost 1 base and J lost 2 bases. The CDR3 is 18 amino acids. DNA of the CDR3: TGCGCCAGCAGCTTGAGCAGTCAAGGACTAGCGGCCTACAATGAGCAGTTCTTC. This codes for CASSLSSQGLAAYNEQFF.

The chain couples TRBV6-6 to TRBJ2-3; D may match TRBD1 or TRBD2 (5 bases each). The CDR3 runs 15 residues. V was clipped by 8 bases and J by 1 base, with 16 bases between them. The germline CDR1 and CDR2 sequences are MNHNY and SVGAGI (reference sequence). The CDR3 bases are TGTGCCAGCTCCTCAGCGGTAGGGGGCACAGATACGCAGTATTTT. Translation: CASSSAVGGTDTQYF.

Notes on this clone: This specimen includes other DNA sequences encoding the same CDR3. The chain links TRBV7-9 to TRBJ2-7, with TRBD1 matching 9 bases. The germline V gene encodes CDR1 SEHNR and CDR2 FQNEAQ (reference sequence). This CDR3 spans 15 amino acids. The junction had 8 bases not matched to a gene; V was cut back by 4 bases and J by 4 bases. The CDR3 DNA follows: TGTGCCAGCAGCTCACCGGGACAGGGAGGGTACGAGCAGTACTTC. This sequence encodes CASSSPGQGGYEQYF.

The gene calls are TRBV27 and TRBJ2-3; D is unresolved. Trimming removed 2 bases from V and 1 base from J, with 7 bases in between. The CDR3 covers 14 residues. Germline V gene sequence: CDR1 MNHEY, CDR2 SMNVEV (reference sequence). CDR3 protein: CASSLRWGTDTQYF. The CDR3 DNA sequence: TGTGCCAGCAGTTTACGGTGGGGCACAGATACGCAGTATTTT.

The rearrangement links TRBV28 to TRBJ1-3, with 7 bases fitting TRBD1. The CDR3 is made up of 15 amino acids. Per germline, CDR1 MDHEN and CDR2 SYDVKM. Germline trimming cut 3 bases from V and 4 bases from J; bases unmatched to any gene: 6. Here the CDR3 DNA reads TGTGCCAGCAGTTTGATCGGGACAGCCGGAAACACCATATATTTT. Translating it yields CASSLIGTAGNTIYF.

V usage is TRBV7-9 and J usage is TRBJ1-5; a possible D gene is TRBD1 (5 bases). The CDR3 is 14 amino acids. The germline gives CDR1 SEHNR, CDR2 FQNEAQ (reference sequence). The ends were cut back, 1 base at V and 3 bases at J, with 7 bases in the middle. The CDR3 DNA reads TGTGCCAGCAGCTTAGGGGGCCCCAATCAGCCCCAGCATTTT. It yields the protein CASSLGGPNQPQHF.

This sequence joins TRBV4-2 and TRBJ2-2; the D is unclear. The CDR3 runs to 14 residues. V lost 4 bases and J 5 bases, leaving 11 bases between the germline ends. Germline CDR1 LGHNA, CDR2 YNFKEQ. The CDR3 here is CASSPGRDTGELFF. The CDR3 bases are TGTGCCAGCAGCCCTGGGCGAGATACCGGGGAGCTGTTTTTT.

The genes are TRBV4-2 and TRBJ2-7; D perhaps matches TRBD1 (5 bases). Looked up from germline, CDR1 is LGHNA and CDR2 is YNFKEQ. The V and J ends lost 0 bases and 1 base respectively, with 10 bases between them. CDR3 size: 15 residues. Here the CDR3 DNA reads TGTGCCAGCAGCCAAGAAGCTCAGGGATCCTACGAGCAGTACTTC. Its protein is CASSQEAQGSYEQYF.

J is TRBJ1-1 and V is TRBV5-5, with a weak D call TRBD1 (5 bases). Trimming removed 4 bases at V and 0 bases at J, with 19 bases between. This CDR3 is 17 amino acids long. Germline CDR1 and CDR2: SGHKS and YYEKEE (reference sequence). CDR3 protein: CASSPLAGQVLNTEAFF. The CDR3 nucleotides read TGTGCCAGCAGCCCGCTCGCGGGGCAAGTCTTGAACACTGAAGCTTTCTTT.